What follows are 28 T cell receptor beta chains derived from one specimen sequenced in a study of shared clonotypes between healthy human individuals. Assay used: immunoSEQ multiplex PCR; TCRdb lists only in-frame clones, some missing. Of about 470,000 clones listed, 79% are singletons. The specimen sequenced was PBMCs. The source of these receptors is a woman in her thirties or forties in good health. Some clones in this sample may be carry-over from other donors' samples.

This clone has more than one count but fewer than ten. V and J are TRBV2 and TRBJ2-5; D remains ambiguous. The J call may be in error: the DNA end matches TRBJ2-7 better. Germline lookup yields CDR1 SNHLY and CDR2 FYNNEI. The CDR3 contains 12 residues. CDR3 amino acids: CASSATAYEQYF. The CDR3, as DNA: TGTGCCAGCAGTGCCACGGCCTACGAGCAGTACTTC.

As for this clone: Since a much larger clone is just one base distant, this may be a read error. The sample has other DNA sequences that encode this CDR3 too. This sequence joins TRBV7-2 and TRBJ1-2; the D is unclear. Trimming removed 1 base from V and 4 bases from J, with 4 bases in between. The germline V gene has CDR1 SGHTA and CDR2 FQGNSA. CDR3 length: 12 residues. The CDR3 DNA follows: TGTGCCAGCAGCTTAGGGGGCTATGGCTACACCTTC. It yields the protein CASSLGGYGYTF.

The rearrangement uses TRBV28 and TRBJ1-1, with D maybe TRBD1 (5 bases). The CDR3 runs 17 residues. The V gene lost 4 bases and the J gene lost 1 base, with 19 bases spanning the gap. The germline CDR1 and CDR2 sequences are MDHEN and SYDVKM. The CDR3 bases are TGTGCCAGCAGTTACTCCGGAGCCAGGGAAAAGAACACTGAAGCTTTCTTT. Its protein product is CASSYSGAREKNTEAFF.

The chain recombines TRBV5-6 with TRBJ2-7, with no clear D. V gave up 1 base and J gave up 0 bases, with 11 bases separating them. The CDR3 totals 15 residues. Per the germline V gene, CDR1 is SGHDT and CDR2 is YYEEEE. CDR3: CASSLFLGSSYEQYF. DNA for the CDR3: TGTGCCAGCAGCTTGTTTCTCGGAAGCTCCTACGAGCAGTACTTC.

CDR3 nucleotides: TGTGCCATCAGTGAGTCAGGGGACGGTGATCAGCCCCAGCATTTT. Residues: CAISESGDGDQPQHF. V and J are TRBV10-3 and TRBJ1-5; the D gene is possibly TRBD1 (5 bases). Germline CDR1 and CDR2: ENHRY and SYGVKD. The ends were cut back, 0 bases at V and 5 bases at J, with 11 bases in the middle. The CDR3 length is 15 residues.

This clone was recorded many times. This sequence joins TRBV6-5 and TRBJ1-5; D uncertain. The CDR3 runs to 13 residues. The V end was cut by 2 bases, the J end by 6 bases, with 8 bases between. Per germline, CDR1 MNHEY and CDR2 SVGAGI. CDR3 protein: CASSYQRAQPQHF. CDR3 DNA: TGTGCCAGCAGTTACCAGAGGGCTCAGCCCCAGCATTTT.

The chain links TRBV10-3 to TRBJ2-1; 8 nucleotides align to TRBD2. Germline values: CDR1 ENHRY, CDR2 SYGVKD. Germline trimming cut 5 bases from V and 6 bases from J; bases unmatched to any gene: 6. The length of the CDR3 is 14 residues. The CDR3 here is CAISRREVGNEQFF. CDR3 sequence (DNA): TGTGCCATCAGTCGGCGGGAGGTCGGCAATGAGCAGTTCTTC.

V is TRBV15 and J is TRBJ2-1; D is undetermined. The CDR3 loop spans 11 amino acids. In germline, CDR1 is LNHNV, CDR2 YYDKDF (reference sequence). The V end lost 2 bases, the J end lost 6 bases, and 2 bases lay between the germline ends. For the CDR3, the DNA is TGTGCCACCAGCAGAACCAATGAGCAGTTCTTC. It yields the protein CATSRTNEQFF.

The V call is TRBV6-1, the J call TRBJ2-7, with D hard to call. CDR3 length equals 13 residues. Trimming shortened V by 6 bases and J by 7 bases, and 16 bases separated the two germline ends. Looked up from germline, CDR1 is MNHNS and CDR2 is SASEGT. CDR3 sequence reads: CASSPTIRIEQYF. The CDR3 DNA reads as TGTGCCAGCAGCCCAACGATTCGGATTGAGCAGTACTTC.

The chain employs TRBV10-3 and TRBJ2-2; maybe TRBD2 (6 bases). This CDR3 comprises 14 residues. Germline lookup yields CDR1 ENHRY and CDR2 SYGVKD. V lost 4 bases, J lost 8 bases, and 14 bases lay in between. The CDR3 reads CAISVTEGFGELFF. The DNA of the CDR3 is TGTGCCATCAGTGTAACGGAGGGGTTTGGGGAGCTGTTTTTT.

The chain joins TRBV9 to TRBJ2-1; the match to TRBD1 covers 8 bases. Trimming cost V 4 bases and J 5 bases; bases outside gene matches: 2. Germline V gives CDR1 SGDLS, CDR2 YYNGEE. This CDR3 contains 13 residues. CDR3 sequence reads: CASSPGGHNEQFF. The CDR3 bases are TGTGCCAGCAGCCCAGGGGGCCACAATGAGCAGTTCTTC.

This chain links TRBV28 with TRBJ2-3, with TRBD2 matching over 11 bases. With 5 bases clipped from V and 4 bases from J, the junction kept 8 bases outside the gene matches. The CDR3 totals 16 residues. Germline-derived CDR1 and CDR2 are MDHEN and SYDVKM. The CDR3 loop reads CASSPLAGVGADTQYF. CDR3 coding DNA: TGTGCCAGCAGTCCACTAGCGGGAGTGGGCGCAGATACGCAGTATTTT.

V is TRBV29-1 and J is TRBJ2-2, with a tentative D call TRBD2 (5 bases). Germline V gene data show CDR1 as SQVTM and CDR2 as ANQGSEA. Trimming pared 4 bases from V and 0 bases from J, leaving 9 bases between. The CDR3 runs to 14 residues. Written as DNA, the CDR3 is TGCAGCGTTGGGGGAGCTTCGAACACCGGGGAGCTGTTTTTT. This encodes CSVGGASNTGELFF.

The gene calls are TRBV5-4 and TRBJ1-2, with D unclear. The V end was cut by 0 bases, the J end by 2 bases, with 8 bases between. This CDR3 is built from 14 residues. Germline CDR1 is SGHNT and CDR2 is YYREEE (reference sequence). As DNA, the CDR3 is TGTGCCAGCAGCTTGGCCGGACGGAACTATGGCTACACCTTC. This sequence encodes CASSLAGRNYGYTF.

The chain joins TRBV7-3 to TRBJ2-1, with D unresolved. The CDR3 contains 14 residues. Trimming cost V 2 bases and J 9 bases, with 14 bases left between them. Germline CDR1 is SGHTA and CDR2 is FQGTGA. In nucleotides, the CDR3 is TGTGCCAGCAGCTTAGCGCGAAGGCTCGGTGAGCAGTTCTTC. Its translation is CASSLARRLGEQFF.

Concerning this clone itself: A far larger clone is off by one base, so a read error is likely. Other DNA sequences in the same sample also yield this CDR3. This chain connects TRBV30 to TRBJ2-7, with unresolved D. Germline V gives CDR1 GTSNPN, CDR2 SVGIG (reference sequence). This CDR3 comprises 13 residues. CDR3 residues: CAWSVSFESEQYF. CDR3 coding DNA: TGTGCCTGGAGTGTGTCCTTCGAAAGCGAGCAGTATTTC.

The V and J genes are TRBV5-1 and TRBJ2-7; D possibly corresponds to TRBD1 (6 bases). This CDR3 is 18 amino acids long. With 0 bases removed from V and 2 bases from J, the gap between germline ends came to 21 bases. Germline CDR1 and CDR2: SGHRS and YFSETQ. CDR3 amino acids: CASSLDIKSGTNAYEQYF. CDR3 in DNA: TGCGCCAGCAGCTTGGACATAAAATCCGGGACAAATGCCTACGAGCAGTACTTC.

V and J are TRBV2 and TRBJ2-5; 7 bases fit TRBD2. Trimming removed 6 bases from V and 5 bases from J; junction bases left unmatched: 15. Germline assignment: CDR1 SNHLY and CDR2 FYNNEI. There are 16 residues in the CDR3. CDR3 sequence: CASRGVKGGPGETQYF. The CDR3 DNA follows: TGTGCCAGCAGAGGGGTGAAGGGAGGGCCGGGGGAGACCCAGTACTTC.

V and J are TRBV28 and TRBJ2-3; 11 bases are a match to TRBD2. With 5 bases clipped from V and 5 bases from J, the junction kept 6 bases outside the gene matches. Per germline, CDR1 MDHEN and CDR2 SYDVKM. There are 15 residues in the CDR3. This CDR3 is CASSISLAGVDTQYF. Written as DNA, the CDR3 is TGTGCCAGCAGTATCTCACTAGCGGGAGTAGATACGCAGTATTTT.

This chain's CDR3 is CASSPSTGSPFF. In DNA form, the CDR3 reads TGTGCCAGCAGCCCCTCGACAGGGTCACCTTTCTTT. The chain joins TRBV6-5 to TRBJ1-1; 7 bases fit TRBD1. In germline, CDR1 is MNHEY, CDR2 SVGAGI. V lost 6 bases, J lost 12 bases, and 10 bases stayed unmatched. CDR3 size: 12 residues.

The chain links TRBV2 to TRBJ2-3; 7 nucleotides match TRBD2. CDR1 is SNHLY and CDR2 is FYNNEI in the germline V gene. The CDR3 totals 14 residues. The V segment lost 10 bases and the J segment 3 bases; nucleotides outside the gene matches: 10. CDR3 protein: CATGLRGGTDTQYF. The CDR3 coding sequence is TGTGCCACGGGCCTCCGGGGAGGGACAGATACGCAGTATTTT. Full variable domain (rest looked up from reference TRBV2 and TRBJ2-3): EPEVTQTPSHQVTQMGQEVILRCVPISNHLYFYWYRQILGQKVEFLVSFYNNEISEKSEIFDDQFSVERPDGSNFTLKIRSTKLEDSAMYFCATGLRGGTDTQYFGPGTRLTVL.

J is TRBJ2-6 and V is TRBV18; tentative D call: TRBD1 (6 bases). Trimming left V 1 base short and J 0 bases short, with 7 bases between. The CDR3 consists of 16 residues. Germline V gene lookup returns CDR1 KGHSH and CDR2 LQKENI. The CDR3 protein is CASSPQQGSGANVLTF. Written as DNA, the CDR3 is TGTGCCAGCTCACCACAACAGGGCTCTGGGGCCAACGTCCTGACTTTC.

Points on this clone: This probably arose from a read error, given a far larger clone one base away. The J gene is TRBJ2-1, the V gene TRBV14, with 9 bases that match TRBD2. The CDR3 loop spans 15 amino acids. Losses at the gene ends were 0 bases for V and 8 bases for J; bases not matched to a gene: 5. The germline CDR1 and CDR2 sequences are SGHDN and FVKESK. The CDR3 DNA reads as TGTGCCAGCAGCCAAGATCAGCGGGGGGCCCATGAGCAGTTCTTC. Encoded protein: CASSQDQRGAHEQFF.

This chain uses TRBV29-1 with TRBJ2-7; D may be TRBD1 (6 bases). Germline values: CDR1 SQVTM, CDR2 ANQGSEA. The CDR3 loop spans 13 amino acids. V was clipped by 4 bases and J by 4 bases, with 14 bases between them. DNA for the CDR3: TGCAGCGTTGTGGGGGCACCCGATTACGAGCAGTACTTC. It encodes CSVVGAPDYEQYF.

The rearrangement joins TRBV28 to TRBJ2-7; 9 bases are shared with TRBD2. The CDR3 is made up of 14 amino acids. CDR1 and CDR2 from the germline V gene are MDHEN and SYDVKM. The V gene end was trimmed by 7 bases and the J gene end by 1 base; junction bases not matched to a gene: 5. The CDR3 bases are TGTGCCAGCACCTTAGCGGGAGCTTCCTACGAGCAGTACTTC. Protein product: CASTLAGASYEQYF. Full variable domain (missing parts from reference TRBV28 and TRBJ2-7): DVKVTQSSRYLVKRTGEKVFLECVQDMDHENMFWYRQDPGLGLRLIYFSYDVKMKEKGDIPEGYSVSREKKERFSLILESASTNQTSMYLCASTLAGASYEQYFGPGTRLTVT.

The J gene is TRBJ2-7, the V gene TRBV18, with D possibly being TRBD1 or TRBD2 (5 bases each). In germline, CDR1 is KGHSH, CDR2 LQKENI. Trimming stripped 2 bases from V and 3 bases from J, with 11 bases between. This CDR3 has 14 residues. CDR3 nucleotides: TGTGCCAGCTCACCAAGGGACGGAGACTACGAGCAGTACTTC. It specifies CASSPRDGDYEQYF.

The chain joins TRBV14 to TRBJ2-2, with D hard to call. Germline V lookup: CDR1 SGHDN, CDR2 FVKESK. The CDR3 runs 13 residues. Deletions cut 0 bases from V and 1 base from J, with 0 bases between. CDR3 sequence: CASSQENTGELFF. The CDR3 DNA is TGTGCCAGCAGCCAAGAGAACACCGGGGAGCTGTTTTTT.

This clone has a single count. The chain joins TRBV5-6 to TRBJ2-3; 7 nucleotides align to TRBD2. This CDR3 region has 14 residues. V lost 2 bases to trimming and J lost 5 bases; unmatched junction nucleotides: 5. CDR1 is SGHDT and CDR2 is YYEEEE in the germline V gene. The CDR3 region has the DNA TGTGCCAGCAGCTTCCCGACTAGCCTAGATACGCAGTATTTT. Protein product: CASSFPTSLDTQYF.